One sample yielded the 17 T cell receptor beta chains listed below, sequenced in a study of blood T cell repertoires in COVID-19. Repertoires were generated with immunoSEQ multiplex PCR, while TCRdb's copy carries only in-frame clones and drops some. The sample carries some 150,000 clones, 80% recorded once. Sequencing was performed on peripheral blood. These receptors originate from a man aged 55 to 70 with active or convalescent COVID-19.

CDR3 sequence: CASSSIQRYYEQYF. The CDR3 DNA sequence: TGTGCCAGCAGCTCGATTCAGCGGTACTACGAGCAGTACTTC. The V and J genes are TRBV11-2 and TRBJ2-7; D may be TRBD2 (5 bases). The CDR3 consists of 14 residues. Germline CDR1 is SGHAT and CDR2 is FQNNGV. V was shortened by 4 bases and J by 3 bases, with 13 bases between the two germline ends.

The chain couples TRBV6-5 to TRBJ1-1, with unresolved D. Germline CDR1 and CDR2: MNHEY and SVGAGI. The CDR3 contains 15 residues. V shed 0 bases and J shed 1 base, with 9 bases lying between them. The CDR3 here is CASSYSYRSNTEAFF. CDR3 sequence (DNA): TGTGCCAGCAGTTACTCTTACAGATCGAACACTGAAGCTTTCTTT.

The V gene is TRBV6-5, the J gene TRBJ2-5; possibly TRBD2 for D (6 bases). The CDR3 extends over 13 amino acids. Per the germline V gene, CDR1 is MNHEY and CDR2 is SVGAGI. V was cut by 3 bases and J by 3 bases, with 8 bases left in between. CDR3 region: CASSYSGEETQYF. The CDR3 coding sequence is TGTGCCAGCAGTTATTCGGGGGAAGAGACCCAGTACTTC.

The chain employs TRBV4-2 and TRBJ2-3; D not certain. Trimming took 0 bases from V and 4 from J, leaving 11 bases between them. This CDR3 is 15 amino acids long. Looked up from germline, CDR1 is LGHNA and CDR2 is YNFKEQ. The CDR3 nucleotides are TGTGCCAGCAGCCAAGATCGGTTACTGGCAGATACGCAGTATTTT. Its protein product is CASSQDRLLADTQYF.

This CDR3 is CASSSQLQGQGAWFF. In DNA form, the CDR3 reads TGCGCCAGCAGCTCGCAACTCCAAGGACAGGGGGCCTGGTTCTTC. This rearrangement joins TRBV5-1 to TRBJ2-1; 11 bases are a match to TRBD1. Trimming at V came to 3 bases and at J to 15 bases, leaving 14 bases not matched to a gene. This CDR3 has 15 amino acids. Germline CDR1 and CDR2: SGHRS and YFSETQ. Drawing the rest from reference TRBV5-1 and TRBJ2-1, the complete variable domain is KAGVTQTPRYLIKTRGQQVTLSCSPISGHRSVSWYQQTPGQGLQFLFEYFSETQRNKGNFPGRFSGRQFSNSRSEMNVSTLELGDSALYLCASSSQLQGQGAWFFGPGTRLTVL.

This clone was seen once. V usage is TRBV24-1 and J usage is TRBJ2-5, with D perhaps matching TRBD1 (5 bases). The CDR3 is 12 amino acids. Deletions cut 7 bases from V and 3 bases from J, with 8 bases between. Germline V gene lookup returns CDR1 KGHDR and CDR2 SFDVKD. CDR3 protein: CATRDSEETQYF. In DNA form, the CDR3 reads TGTGCCACCAGAGACAGCGAAGAGACCCAGTACTTC.

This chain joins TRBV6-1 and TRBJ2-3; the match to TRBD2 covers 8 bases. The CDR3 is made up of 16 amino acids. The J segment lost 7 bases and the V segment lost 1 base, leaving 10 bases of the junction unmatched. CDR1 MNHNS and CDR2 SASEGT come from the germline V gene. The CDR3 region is CASSEESSGSTHTQYF. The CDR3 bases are TGTGCCAGCAGTGAAGAGTCAAGCGGGAGCACCCATACGCAGTATTTT.

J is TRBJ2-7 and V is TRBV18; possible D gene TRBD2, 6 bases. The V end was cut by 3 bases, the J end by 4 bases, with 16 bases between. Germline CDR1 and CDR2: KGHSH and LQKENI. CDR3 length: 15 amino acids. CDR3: CASSPGLPVGYEQYF. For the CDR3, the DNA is TGTGCCAGCTCACCGGGACTTCCCGTGGGGTACGAGCAGTACTTC.

CDR3 amino acids: CASRRDRGSGANVLTF. In nucleotides, the CDR3 is TGTGCCAGCAGGAGGGACAGGGGCTCTGGGGCCAACGTCCTGACTTTC. The chain joins TRBV2 to TRBJ2-6, with 10 bases lining up with TRBD1. The germline CDR1 and CDR2 sequences are SNHLY and FYNNEI. The V segment lost 6 bases and the J segment 0 bases; nucleotides outside the gene matches: 2. This CDR3 region has 16 residues.

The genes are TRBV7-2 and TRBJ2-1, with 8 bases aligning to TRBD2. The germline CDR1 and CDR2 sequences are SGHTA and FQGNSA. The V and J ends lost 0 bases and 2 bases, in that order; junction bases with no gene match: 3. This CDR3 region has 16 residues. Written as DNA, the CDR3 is TGTGCCAGCAGCTTAGCAGCGGGAGTAACCTACAATGAGCAGTTCTTC. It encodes CASSLAAGVTYNEQFF.

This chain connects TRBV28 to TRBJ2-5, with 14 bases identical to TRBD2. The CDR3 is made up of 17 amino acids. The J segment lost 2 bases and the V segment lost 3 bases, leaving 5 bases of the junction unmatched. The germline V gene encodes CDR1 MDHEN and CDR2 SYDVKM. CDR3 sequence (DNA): TGTGCCAGCAGTTTTTTGGGACTAGCGGGAGAACAAGAGACCCAGTACTTC. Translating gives CASSFLGLAGEQETQYF.

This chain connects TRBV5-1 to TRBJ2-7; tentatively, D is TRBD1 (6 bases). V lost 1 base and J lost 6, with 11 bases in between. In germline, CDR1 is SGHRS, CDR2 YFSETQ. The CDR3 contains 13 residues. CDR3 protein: CASSLQGRSEQYF. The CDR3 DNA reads TGCGCCAGCAGCTTGCAGGGGCGTAGCGAGCAGTACTTC.

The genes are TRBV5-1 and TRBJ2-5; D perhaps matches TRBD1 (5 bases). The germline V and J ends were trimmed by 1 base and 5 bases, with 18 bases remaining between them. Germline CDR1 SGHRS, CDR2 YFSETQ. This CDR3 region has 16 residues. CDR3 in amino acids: CASSLNTGSGWETQYF. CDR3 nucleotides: TGCGCCAGCAGCTTGAACACAGGATCCGGATGGGAGACCCAGTACTTC.

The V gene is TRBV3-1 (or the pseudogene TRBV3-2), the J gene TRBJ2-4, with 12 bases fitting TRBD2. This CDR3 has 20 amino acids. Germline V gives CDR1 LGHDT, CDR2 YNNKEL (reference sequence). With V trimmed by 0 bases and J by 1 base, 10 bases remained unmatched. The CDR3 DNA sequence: TGTGCCAGCAGCCAAGACCTGGCTAGCGGGAGGGGGTTCGCCAAAAACATTCAGTACTTC. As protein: CASSQDLASGRGFAKNIQYF.

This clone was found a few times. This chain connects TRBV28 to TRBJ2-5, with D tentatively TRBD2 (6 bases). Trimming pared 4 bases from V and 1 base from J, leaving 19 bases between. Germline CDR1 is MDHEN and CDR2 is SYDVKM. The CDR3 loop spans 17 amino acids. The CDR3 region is CASSSGGVVTSQETQYF. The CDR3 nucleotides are TGTGCCAGCAGTTCCGGAGGGGTTGTTACCTCCCAAGAGACCCAGTACTTC.

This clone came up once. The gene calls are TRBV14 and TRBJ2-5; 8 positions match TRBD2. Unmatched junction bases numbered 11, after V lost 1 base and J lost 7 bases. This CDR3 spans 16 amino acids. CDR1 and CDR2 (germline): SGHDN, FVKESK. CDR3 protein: CASSQVPALAGGTQYF. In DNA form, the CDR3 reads TGTGCCAGCAGCCAAGTCCCCGCGTTGGCGGGAGGGACCCAGTACTTC. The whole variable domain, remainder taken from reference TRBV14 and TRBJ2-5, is EAGVTQFPSHSVIEKGQTVTLRCDPISGHDNLYWYRRVMGKEIKFLLHFVKESKQDESGMPNNRFLAERTGGTYSTLKVQPAELEDSGVYFCASSQVPALAGGTQYFGPGTRLLVL.

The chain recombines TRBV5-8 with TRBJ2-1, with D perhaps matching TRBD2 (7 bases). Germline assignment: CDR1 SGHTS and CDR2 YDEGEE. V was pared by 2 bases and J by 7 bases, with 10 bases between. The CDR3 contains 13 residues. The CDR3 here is CASSLKGGNEQFF. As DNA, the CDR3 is TGTGCCAGCAGCTTAAAGGGGGGGAATGAGCAGTTCTTC.